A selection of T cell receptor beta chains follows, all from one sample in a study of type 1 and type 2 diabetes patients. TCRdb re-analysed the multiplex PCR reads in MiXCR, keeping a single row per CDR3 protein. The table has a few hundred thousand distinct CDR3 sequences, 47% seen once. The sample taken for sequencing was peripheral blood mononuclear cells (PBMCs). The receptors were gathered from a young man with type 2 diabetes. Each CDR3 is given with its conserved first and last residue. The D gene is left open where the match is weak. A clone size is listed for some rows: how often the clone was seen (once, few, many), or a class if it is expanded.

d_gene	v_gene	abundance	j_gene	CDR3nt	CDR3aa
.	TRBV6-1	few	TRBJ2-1	TGTGCCAGCAGTGAAATGTACGGCAGTGAGCAGTTCTTC	CASSEMYGSEQFF
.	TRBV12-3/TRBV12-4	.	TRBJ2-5	TGTGCCAGCAGTTTAGGACCGCCCTCAGAGACCCAGTACTTC	CASSLGPPSETQYF
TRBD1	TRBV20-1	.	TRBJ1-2	TGCAGTGCTGGCACGAGGACAGGGACATATGGCTACACCTTC	CSAGTRTGTYGYTF
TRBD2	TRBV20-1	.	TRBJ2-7	TGCAGTGCTAGGGTACTAGCGGGAAGTGGAGCAAGGGAGCAGTACTTC	CSARVLAGSGAREQYF
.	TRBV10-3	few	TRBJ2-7	TGTGCCATCAGTGAGGGCGGGTGGGGGGAGCAGTACTTC	CAISEGGWGEQYF
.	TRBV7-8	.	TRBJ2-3	TGTGCCAGCAGCTGGGTCGGCGGTTCAAGGGGTGATACGCAGTATTTT	CASSWVGGSRGDTQYF
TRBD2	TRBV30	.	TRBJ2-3	TGTGCCTGGAGTCAGAGCGGGGGGACAGATACGCAGTATTTT	CAWSQSGGTDTQYF
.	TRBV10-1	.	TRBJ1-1	TGCGCCAGCAGTCCGAAGCTTAACACTGAAGCTTTCTTT	CASSPKLNTEAFF
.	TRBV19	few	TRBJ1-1	TGTGCCAGCCGTTCTTGGAACACTGAAGCTTTCTTT	CASRSWNTEAFF
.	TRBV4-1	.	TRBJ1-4	TGCGCCAGCCGGACTGAGACTAATGAAAAACTGTTTTTT	CASRTETNEKLFF
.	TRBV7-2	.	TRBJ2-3	TGTGCCAGCAGCTCCTTTCTACGCACAGATACGCAGTATTTT	CASSSFLRTDTQYF
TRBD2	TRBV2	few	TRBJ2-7	TGTGCCACGGGGACTAGCGGTGATTACGAGCAGTACTTC	CATGTSGDYEQYF
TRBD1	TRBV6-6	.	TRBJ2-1	TGTGCCAGCAGGGGGGGGGACAGGGTAATTAATGAGCAGTTCTTC	CASRGGDRVINEQFF
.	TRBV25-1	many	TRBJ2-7	TGTGCCAGCAGTGAATCCCCCCTCTCCTACGAGCAGTACTTC	CASSESPLSYEQYF
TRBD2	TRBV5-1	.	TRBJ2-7	TGCGCCAGCAGCTCCGGGACTAGCGGGAGGGACGAGCAGTACTTC	CASSSGTSGRDEQYF
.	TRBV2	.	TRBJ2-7	TGTGCCAGCAGTGAGACTTTTTTGTCGGGCGAGCAGTACTTC	CASSETFLSGEQYF
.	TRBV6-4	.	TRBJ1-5	TGTGCCAGCAGTGACGTCGCAGGGTCCAATCAGCCCCAGCATTTT	CASSDVAGSNQPQHF
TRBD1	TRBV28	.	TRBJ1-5	TGTGCCAGCGGCCCTTTGGACAGGGGACAGCCCCAGCATTTT	CASGPLDRGQPQHF
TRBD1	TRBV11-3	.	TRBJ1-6	TGTGCCAGCAGCTTAGGCGGGACAGGGGCATCACCCCTCCACTTT	CASSLGGTGASPLHF
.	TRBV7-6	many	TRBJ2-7	TGTGCCAGCAGCACCCTAGATTCCGAGCAGTACTTC	CASSTLDSEQYF
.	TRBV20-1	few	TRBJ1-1	TGCAGTGCTAGAGTGGTGAACACTGAAGCTTTCTTT	CSARVVNTEAFF
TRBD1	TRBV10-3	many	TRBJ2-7	TGTGCCACCACCGGGACAGGCAGCTCCTACGAGCAGTACTTC	CATTGTGSSYEQYF
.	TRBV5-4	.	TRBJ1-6	TGTGCCAGCAGCTTCACACGGGGGGATTCACCCCTCCACTTT	CASSFTRGDSPLHF
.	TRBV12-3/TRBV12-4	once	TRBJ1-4	TGTGCCAGCAGTTTCTCCGCAACTAATGAAATACTGTTTTTT	CASSFSATNEILFF
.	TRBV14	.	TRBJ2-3	TGTGCCAGAAACGAGGACAGAAGGAATACGCAGTATTTT	CARNEDRRNTQYF
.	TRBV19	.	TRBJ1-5	TGTGCCAGTAGTATAACCCCCACCTTTAGCAATCAGCCCCAGCATTTT	CASSITPTFSNQPQHF
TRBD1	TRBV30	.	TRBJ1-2	TGTGCCTGGGGGGGGACAGTTACTGGCTACACCTTC	CAWGGTVTGYTF
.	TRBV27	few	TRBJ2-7	TGTGCCAGCAGTTTATCTGGACCCTCCTACGAGCAGTACTTC	CASSLSGPSYEQYF
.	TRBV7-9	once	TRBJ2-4	TGTGCCAGCAGCTCTTCCTTAGGTAACATTCAGTACTTC	CASSSSLGNIQYF
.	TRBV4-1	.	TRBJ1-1	TGCGCCAGCAGCCATCGAGGCACTGAAGCTTTCTTT	CASSHRGTEAFF
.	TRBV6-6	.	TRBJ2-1	TGTGCCAGCAGTTACCTTCTTTCAGCGATTACCGGAGTGAATGAGCAGTTCTTC	CASSYLLSAITGVNEQFF
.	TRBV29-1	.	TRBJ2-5	TGCAGCGCTGGAGACGGGGCCCAAGAGACCCAGTACTTC	CSAGDGAQETQYF
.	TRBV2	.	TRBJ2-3	TGTGCCAGCAGTCTCGAATTGGGACGTCAGAGCACAGATACGCAGTATTTT	CASSLELGRQSTDTQYF
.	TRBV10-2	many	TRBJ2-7	TGCGCCAGCAGTCCTGACCGCTACGAGCAGTACTTC	CASSPDRYEQYF
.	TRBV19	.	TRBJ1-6	TGTGCCAGTAGTATGGCAAGGGATTCACCCCTCCACTTT	CASSMARDSPLHF
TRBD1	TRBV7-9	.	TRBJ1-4	TGTGCCAGCAGCCGGGGGACAGTGGCGTATGAAAAACTGTTTTTT	CASSRGTVAYEKLFF
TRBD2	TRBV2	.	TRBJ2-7	TGTGCCAGCAGTCCCCGACTAGCGGGAGGGCCGAGAGAGCAGTACTTC	CASSPRLAGGPREQYF
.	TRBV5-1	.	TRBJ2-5	TGCGCCAGCAGCGTCGGAATGCTGGCCTCAGAGACCCAGTACTTC	CASSVGMLASETQYF
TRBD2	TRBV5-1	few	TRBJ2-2	TGCGCCAGCAGCTTGGAAGGGACTAGAGACGGGGAGCTGTTTTTT	CASSLEGTRDGELFF
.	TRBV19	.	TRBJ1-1	TGTGCCAGTTCCTTCGACAGGAGGAACACTGAAGCTTTCTTT	CASSFDRRNTEAFF
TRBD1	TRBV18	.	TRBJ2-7	TGTGCCAGCTCACCACGGGACAGGGTTTACTCCTACGAGCAGTACTTC	CASSPRDRVYSYEQYF
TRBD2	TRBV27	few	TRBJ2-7	TGTGCCAGCAGTTTAGCGGGGGGCGTGGCCTACGAGCAGTACTTC	CASSLAGGVAYEQYF
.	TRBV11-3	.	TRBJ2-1	TGTGCCAGCAGCTTGGCCTCAGGGGATGAGCAGTTCTTC	CASSLASGDEQFF
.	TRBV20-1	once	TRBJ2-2	TGCAGTGCTGAGACAAAGGGGAAGGTCGGGGAGCTGTTTTTT	CSAETKGKVGELFF
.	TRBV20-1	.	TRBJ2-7	TGCAGTGCTAGAGATATGGGACTGGGAGGCTACGAGCAGTACTTC	CSARDMGLGGYEQYF
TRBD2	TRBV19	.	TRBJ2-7	TGTGCTAGCGGGTCGGCACCCTACGAGCAGTACTTC	CASGSAPYEQYF
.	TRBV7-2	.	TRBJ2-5	TGTGCCAGCAGCACCAACAGGGAGGTTGTGACAGAGACCCAGTACTTC	CASSTNREVVTETQYF
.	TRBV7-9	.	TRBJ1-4	TGTGCCAGCAGCTTAGCCCGGGTATCTAGGGAGGATGAAAAACTGTTTTTT	CASSLARVSREDEKLFF
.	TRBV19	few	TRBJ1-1	TGTGCCAGTAGTACCGGGGGCGGTAGGGGCTCGAACACTGAAGCTTTCTTT	CASSTGGGRGSNTEAFF
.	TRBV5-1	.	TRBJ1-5	TGCGCCAGCAGCCCCTCCCACGGGGGCGGTCAGCCCCAGCATTTT	CASSPSHGGGQPQHF
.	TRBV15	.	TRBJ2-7	TGTGCCACCAGCAGAGATACGTTACCTACTGACTACGAGCAGGACTTC	CATSRDTLPTDYEQDF